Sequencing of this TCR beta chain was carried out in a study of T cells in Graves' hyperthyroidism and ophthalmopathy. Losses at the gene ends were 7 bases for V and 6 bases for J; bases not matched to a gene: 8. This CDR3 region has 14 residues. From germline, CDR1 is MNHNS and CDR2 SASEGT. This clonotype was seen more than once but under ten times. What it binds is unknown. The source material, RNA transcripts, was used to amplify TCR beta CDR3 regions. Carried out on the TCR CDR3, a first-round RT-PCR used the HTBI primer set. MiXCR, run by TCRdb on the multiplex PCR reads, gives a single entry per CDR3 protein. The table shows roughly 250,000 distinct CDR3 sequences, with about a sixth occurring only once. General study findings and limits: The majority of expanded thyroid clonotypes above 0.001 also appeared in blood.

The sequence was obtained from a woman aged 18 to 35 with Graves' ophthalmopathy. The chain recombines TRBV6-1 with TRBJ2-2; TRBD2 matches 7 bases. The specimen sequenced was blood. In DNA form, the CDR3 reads TGTGCCAGCAATACTTTGGGGGGGGCCGGGGAGCTGTTTTTT. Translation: CASNTLGGAGELFF.